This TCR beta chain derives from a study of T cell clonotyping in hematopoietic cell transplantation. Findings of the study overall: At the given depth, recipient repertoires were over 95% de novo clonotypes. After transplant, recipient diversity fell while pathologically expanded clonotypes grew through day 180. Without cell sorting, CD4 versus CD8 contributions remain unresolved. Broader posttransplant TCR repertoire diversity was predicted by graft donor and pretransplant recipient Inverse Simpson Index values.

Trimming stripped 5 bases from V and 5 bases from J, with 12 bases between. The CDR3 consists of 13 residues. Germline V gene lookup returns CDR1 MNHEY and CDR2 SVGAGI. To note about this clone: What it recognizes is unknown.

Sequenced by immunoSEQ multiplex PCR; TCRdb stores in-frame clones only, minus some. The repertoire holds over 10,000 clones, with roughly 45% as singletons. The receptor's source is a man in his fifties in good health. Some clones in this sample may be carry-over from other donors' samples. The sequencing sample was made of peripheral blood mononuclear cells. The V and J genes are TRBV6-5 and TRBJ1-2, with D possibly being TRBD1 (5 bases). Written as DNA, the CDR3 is TGTGCCAGCAGTCTCGCGGGGGTTTATGGCTACACCTTC. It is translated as CASSLAGVYGYTF.